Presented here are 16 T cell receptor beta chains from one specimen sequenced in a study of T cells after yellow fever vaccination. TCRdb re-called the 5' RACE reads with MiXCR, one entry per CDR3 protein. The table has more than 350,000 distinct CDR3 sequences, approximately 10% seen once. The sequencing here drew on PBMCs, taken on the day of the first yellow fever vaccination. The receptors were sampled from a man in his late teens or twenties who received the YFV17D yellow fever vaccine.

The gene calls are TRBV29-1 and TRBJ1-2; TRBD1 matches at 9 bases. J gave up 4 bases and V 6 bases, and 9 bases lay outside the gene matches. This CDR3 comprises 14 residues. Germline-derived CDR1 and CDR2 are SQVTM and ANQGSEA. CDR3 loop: CSVKNGDRAYGYTF. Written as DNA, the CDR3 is TGCAGCGTGAAAAACGGGGACAGGGCCTATGGCTACACCTTC.

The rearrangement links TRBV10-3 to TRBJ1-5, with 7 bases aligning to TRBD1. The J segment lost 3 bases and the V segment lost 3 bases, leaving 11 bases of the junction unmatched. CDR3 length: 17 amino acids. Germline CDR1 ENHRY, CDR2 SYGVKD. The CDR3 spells CAISDAQAGGLNQPQHF. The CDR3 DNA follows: TGTGCCATCAGTGATGCCCAGGCAGGGGGACTCAATCAGCCCCAGCATTTT.

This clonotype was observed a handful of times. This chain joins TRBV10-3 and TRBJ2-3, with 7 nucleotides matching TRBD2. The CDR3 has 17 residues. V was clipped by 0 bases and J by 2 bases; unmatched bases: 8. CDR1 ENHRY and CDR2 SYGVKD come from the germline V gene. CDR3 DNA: TGTGCCATCAGTGAGTCCGCGGTAGCGGGCTCCACAGATACGCAGTATTTT. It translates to CAISESAVAGSTDTQYF.

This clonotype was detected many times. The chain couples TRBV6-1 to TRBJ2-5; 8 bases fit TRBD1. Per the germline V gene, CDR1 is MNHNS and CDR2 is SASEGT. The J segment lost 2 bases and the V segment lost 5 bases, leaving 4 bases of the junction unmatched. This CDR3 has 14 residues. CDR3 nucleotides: TGTGCCAGCAGTAGACAGGGGCTTCAAGAGACCCAGTACTTC. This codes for CASSRQGLQETQYF.

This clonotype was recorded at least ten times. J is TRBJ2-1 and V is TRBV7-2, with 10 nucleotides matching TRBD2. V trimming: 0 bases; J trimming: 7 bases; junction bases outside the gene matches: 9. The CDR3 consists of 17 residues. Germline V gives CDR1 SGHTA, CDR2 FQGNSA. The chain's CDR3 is CASSLASLLAGVNEQFF. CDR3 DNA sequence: TGTGCCAGCAGCTTAGCGTCTTTGCTAGCGGGGGTGAATGAGCAGTTCTTC.

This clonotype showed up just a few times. For the CDR3, the DNA is TGCAGCGTTGAGGGGACCGGGGAGCTGTTTTTT. It codes for CSVEGTGELFF. V gene TRBV29-1 combines with J gene TRBJ2-2; D remains unclear. Germline values: CDR1 SQVTM, CDR2 ANQGSEA. Deletions cut 3 bases from V and 5 bases from J, with 4 bases between. The CDR3 is made up of 11 amino acids.

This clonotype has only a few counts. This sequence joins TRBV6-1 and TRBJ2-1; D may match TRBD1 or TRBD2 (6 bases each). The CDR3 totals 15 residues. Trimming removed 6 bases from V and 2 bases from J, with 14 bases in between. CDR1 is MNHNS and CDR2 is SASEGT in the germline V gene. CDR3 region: CASREGGPTYNEQFF. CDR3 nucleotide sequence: TGTGCCAGCAGAGAGGGGGGACCTACCTACAATGAGCAGTTCTTC.

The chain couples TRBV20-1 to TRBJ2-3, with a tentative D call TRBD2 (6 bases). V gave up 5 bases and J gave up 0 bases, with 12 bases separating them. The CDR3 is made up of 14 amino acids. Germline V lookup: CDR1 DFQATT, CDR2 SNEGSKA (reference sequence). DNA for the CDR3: TGCAGTGCTCCCTTGCGGGGCAGCACAGATACGCAGTATTTT. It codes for CSAPLRGSTDTQYF.

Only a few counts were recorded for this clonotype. DNA for the CDR3: TGTGCCAGCAGTGATCTCTGGCCGATGAACACTGAAGCTTTCTTT. As protein: CASSDLWPMNTEAFF. This chain links TRBV2 with TRBJ1-1, with D unresolved. The CDR3 loop spans 15 amino acids. CDR1 and CDR2 from the germline V gene are SNHLY and FYNNEI. V lost 3 bases, J lost 0 bases, and 11 bases lay in between.

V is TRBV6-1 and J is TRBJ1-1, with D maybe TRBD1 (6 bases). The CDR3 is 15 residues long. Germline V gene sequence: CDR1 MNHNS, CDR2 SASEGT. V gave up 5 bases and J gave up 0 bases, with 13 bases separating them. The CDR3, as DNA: TGTGCCAGCAGTACAGGGAGATACATGAACACTGAAGCTTTCTTT. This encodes CASSTGRYMNTEAFF.

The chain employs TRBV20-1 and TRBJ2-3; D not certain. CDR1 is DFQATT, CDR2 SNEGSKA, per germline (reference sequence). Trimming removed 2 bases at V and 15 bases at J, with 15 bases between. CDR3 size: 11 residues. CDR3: CSARYSLFPYF. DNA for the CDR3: TGCAGTGCTAGATACTCCCTTTTCCCCTATTTT.

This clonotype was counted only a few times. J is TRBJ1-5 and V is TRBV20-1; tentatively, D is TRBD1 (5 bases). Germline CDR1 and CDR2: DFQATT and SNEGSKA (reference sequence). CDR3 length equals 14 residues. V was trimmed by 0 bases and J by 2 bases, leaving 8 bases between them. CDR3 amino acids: CSARESRGNQPQHF. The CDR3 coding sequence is TGCAGTGCTAGAGAGTCCAGGGGCAATCAGCCCCAGCATTTT.

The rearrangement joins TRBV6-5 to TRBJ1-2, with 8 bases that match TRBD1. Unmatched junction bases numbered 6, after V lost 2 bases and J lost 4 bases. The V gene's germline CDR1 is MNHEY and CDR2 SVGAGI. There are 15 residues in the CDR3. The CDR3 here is CASSYRGQGVYGYTF. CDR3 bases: TGTGCCAGCAGTTACCGAGGACAGGGAGTCTATGGCTACACCTTC.

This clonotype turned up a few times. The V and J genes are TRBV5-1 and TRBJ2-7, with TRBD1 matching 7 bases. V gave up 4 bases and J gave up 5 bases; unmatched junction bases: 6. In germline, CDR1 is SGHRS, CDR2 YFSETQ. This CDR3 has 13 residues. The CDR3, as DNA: TGCGCCAGCAGCATACGGACAGGCAACGAGCAGTACTTC. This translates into CASSIRTGNEQYF.

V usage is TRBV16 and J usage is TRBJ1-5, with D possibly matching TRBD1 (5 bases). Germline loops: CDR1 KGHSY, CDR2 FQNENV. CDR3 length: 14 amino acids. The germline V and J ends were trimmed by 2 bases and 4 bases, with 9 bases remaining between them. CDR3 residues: CASSQGDYNQPQHF. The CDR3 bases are TGTGCCAGCAGCCAAGGGGACTATAATCAGCCCCAGCATTTT.

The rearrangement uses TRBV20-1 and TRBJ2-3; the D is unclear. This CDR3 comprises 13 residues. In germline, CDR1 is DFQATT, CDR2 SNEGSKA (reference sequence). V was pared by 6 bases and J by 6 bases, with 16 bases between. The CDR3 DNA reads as TGCAGTGCCCAAGACGTACCTTCCGATACGCAGTATTTT. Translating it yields CSAQDVPSDTQYF.